The 31 T cell receptor beta chains below come from one sample, sequenced in a study of blood T cell repertoires in COVID-19. The protocol was immunoSEQ multiplex PCR, while the TCRdb copy is restricted to in-frame clones and leaves out a portion. Altogether 100,000 to 150,000 clones are present, roughly 85% being singletons, with the ten largest covering more than 20%. The sequencing input was peripheral blood. Receptor source: a human donor in a cohort sampled during active COVID-19.

This clone was recorded only once. V and J are TRBV9 and TRBJ2-4; a possible D gene is TRBD2 (5 bases). V lost 6 bases to trimming and J lost 0 bases, with 16 bases between them. The CDR3 is made up of 16 amino acids. Per germline, CDR1 SGDLS and CDR2 YYNGEE. For the CDR3, the DNA is TGTGCCAGCACCCGAGGGTGGGATGTAGCCAAAAACATTCAGTACTTC. This encodes CASTRGWDVAKNIQYF.

The chain employs TRBV19 and TRBJ1-2; 7 bases agree with TRBD1. The CDR3 has 19 amino acids. Germline V gene data show CDR1 as LNHDA and CDR2 as SQIVND (reference sequence). With V trimmed by 3 bases and J by 0 bases, 16 bases remained unmatched. CDR3 DNA: TGTGCCAGTAGTATTGGCTTGAGAAGAAGGGACAGTCCTAACTATGGCTACACCTTC. Its translation: CASSIGLRRRDSPNYGYTF.

The gene calls are TRBV6-2 or TRBV6-3 and TRBJ2-6; maybe TRBD1 (6 bases). The CDR3 is 15 residues long. Trimming pared 3 bases from V and 1 base from J, leaving 7 bases between. The germline V gene has CDR1 MNHEY and CDR2 SVGEGT. CDR3 bases: TGTGCCAGCAGTTATCAGGGGTCTGGGGCCAACGTCCTGACTTTC. Its translation: CASSYQGSGANVLTF.

The chain uses TRBV30 and TRBJ1-4; 7 positions match TRBD1. The germline gives CDR1 GTSNPN, CDR2 SVGIG (reference sequence). This CDR3 comprises 14 residues. V gave up 0 bases and J gave up 7 bases; unmatched junction bases: 5. The CDR3 loop reads CAWSVGRGSEKLFF. In nucleotides, the CDR3 is TGTGCCTGGAGTGTAGGCAGGGGGAGTGAAAAACTGTTTTTT. The full variable domain, in which reference TRBV30 and TRBJ1-4 provide the parts outside the CDR3, is SQTIHQWPATLVQPVGSPLSLECTVEGTSNPNLYWYRQAAGRGLQLLFYSVGIGQISSEVPQNLSASRPQDRQFILSSKKLLLSDSGFYLCAWSVGRGSEKLFFGSGTQLSVL.

This sequence joins TRBV6-2 or TRBV6-3 and TRBJ2-7; 8 bases line up with TRBD2. Per germline, CDR1 MNHEY and CDR2 SVGEGT. The CDR3 loop spans 15 amino acids. Trimming took 3 bases from V and 3 from J; bases not matched to a gene: 7. CDR3: CASSYRSGSLYEQYF. The CDR3 DNA sequence: TGTGCCAGCAGTTATCGCAGCGGGAGTCTCTACGAGCAGTACTTC.

The rearrangement uses TRBV30 and TRBJ2-2; the D call may be TRBD1 or TRBD2 (6 bases each). Per germline, CDR1 GTSNPN and CDR2 SVGIG (reference sequence). The CDR3 spans 12 residues. Trimming removed 8 bases from V and 2 bases from J, with 9 bases in between. CDR3 nucleotides: TGTGCCGGGGGGCTAAACACCGGGGAGCTGTTTTTT. This encodes CAGGLNTGELFF. Full variable domain (outside the CDR3, taken from reference TRBV30 and TRBJ2-2): SQTIHQWPATLVQPVGSPLSLECTVEGTSNPNLYWYRQAAGRGLQLLFYSVGIGQISSEVPQNLSASRPQDRQFILSSKKLLLSDSGFYLCAGGLNTGELFFGEGSRLTVL.

The chain has TRBV28 and TRBJ2-1; 8 nucleotides match TRBD1. V shed 4 bases, J shed 5 bases, and the junction held 4 bases outside the gene matches. Per the germline V gene, CDR1 is MDHEN and CDR2 is SYDVKM. This CDR3 has 14 amino acids. This CDR3 is CASSSSDRDNEQFF. The CDR3 DNA is TGTGCCAGCAGTTCCTCGGACAGGGACAATGAGCAGTTCTTC.

The chain recombines TRBV30 with TRBJ1-2; 8 nucleotides match TRBD1. CDR1 and CDR2 (germline): GTSNPN, SVGIG (reference sequence). CDR3 length: 13 residues. The trim removed 5 bases at V and 7 bases at J, leaving 9 bases unmatched. As DNA, the CDR3 is TGTGCCTGGGACCCTCAGGGGGCCGGTGGCTACACCTTC. This encodes CAWDPQGAGGYTF. Looking up the rest from reference TRBV30 and TRBJ1-2 gives the full variable domain: SQTIHQWPATLVQPVGSPLSLECTVEGTSNPNLYWYRQAAGRGLQLLFYSVGIGQISSEVPQNLSASRPQDRQFILSSKKLLLSDSGFYLCAWDPQGAGGYTFGSGTRLTVV.

There are many counts of this clone. J is TRBJ1-1 and V is TRBV7-2, with 10 positions matching TRBD1. Trimming at V came to 5 bases and at J to 9 bases, leaving 12 bases not matched to a gene. CDR3 length equals 15 residues. The germline V gene encodes CDR1 SGHTA and CDR2 FQGNSA. The CDR3 sequence: CASSPGPLTGGQAFF. CDR3 bases: TGTGCCAGCAGCCCCGGGCCCTTGACAGGGGGCCAAGCTTTCTTT.

V usage is TRBV3-1 (or the pseudogene TRBV3-2) and J usage is TRBJ2-3, with 7 bases lining up with TRBD1. CDR3 size: 14 residues. V lost 4 bases to trimming and J lost 4 bases; unmatched junction nucleotides: 5. Germline assignment: CDR1 LGHDT and CDR2 YNNKEL (reference sequence). CDR3 residues: CASSRWDSSDTQYF. In nucleotides, the CDR3 is TGTGCCAGCAGCCGCTGGGACAGTTCAGATACGCAGTATTTT.

In the case of this clone: One end of the junction fails to match germline, which may point to a read error. This chain uses TRBV7-6 with TRBJ2-7; D may be TRBD1 (6 bases). There are 12 residues in the CDR3. From germline, CDR1 is SGHVS and CDR2 FNYEAQ. CDR3 region: CASSRVTGTPNF. CDR3 sequence (DNA): TGTGCCAGCAGCCGGGTAACCGGGACACCAAACTTC.

The rearrangement links TRBV28 to TRBJ2-1; 7 bases fit TRBD2. The ends lost 7 bases at V and 0 bases at J; junction bases unmatched: 9. The CDR3 contains 16 residues. CDR1 and CDR2 from the germline V gene are MDHEN and SYDVKM. The CDR3 loop is CASTGLEWSSYNEQFF. The CDR3 region has the DNA TGTGCCAGCACCGGACTAGAATGGAGCTCCTACAATGAGCAGTTCTTC.

The chain links TRBV28 to TRBJ2-5, with D perhaps TRBD1 (5 bases). The germline gives CDR1 MDHEN, CDR2 SYDVKM. The CDR3 length is 13 residues. Trimming pared 8 bases from V and 4 bases from J, leaving 14 bases between. The CDR3 bases are TGTGCCAGCGGTATAGGGGCACGAGAGACCCAGTACTTC. It codes for CASGIGARETQYF.

This clone is large (0.1 to 1%) by share. This sequence joins TRBV15 and TRBJ2-1; 10 nucleotides agree with TRBD2. Looked up from germline, CDR1 is LNHNV and CDR2 is YYDKDF (reference sequence). V shed 4 bases, J shed 7 bases, and the junction held 10 bases outside the gene matches. The CDR3 covers 16 residues. The CDR3: CATSMGTSALENEQFF. As DNA, the CDR3 is TGTGCCACCAGCATGGGGACTAGCGCCTTAGAGAATGAGCAGTTCTTC.

There are a few counts of this clone. The chain employs TRBV6-2 or TRBV6-3 and TRBJ1-6; 9 positions match TRBD1. Trimming at V came to 5 bases and at J to 10 bases, leaving 12 bases not matched to a gene. Germline CDR1 is MNHEY and CDR2 is SVGEGT. CDR3 length: 16 residues. The CDR3 protein is CASSIYRDRVRSPLHF. CDR3 coding DNA: TGTGCCAGCAGTATTTACCGGGACAGGGTTCGGTCACCCCTCCACTTT.

V usage is TRBV6-5 and J usage is TRBJ1-6, with D possibly matching TRBD1 (6 bases). In germline, CDR1 is MNHEY, CDR2 SVGAGI. The CDR3 contains 13 residues. V lost 9 bases and J 10 bases, leaving 16 bases between the germline ends. CDR3 sequence reads: CASLQGDGSPLHF. Here the CDR3 DNA reads TGTGCCAGTTTACAGGGTGACGGCTCACCCCTCCACTTT.

The gene calls are TRBV6-5 and TRBJ2-7; 7 bases are a match to TRBD2. V dropped 4 bases and J dropped 3; count of bases not matched to a gene: 9. The germline gives CDR1 MNHEY, CDR2 SVGAGI. The CDR3 length is 15 residues. The CDR3 loop reads CASSLGWGGDYEQYF. The CDR3 DNA is TGTGCCAGCAGTTTGGGGTGGGGAGGGGACTACGAGCAGTACTTC.

The chain joins TRBV6-2 or TRBV6-3 to TRBJ2-7, with D hard to call. The CDR3 extends over 14 amino acids. The ends were cut back, 3 bases at V and 0 bases at J, with 9 bases in the middle. Germline V CDR1 and CDR2: MNHEY, SVGEGT. In nucleotides, the CDR3 is TGTGCCAGCAGTTATGGCGGAACCTCCTACGAGCAGTACTTC. Amino acids: CASSYGGTSYEQYF.

The V call is TRBV18, the J call TRBJ2-2, with D tentatively TRBD1 (5 bases). V shed 6 bases and J shed 4 bases, with 33 bases lying between them. CDR1 is KGHSH, CDR2 LQKENI, per germline. The CDR3 extends over 21 amino acids. CDR3 sequence reads: CASSLAYPHKQAEETTGELFF. In nucleotides, the CDR3 is TGTGCCAGCTCCCTCGCCTACCCCCATAAACAGGCAGAGGAAACCACCGGGGAGCTGTTTTTT.

The chain carries TRBV5-4 and TRBJ2-3; 10 nucleotides match TRBD1. Germline CDR1 is SGHNT and CDR2 is YYREEE (reference sequence). The V gene end was trimmed by 7 bases and the J gene end by 6 bases; junction bases not matched to a gene: 11. This CDR3 has 15 amino acids. The CDR3 protein is CASRPTGGPRDTQYF. The DNA of the CDR3 is TGTGCCAGCCGACCGACAGGGGGCCCCCGGGATACGCAGTATTTT.

The rearrangement uses TRBV5-6 and TRBJ2-1; 9 nucleotides agree with TRBD2. The V gene's germline CDR1 is SGHDT and CDR2 YYEEEE. The length of the CDR3 is 17 residues. Germline trimming cut 4 bases from V and 7 bases from J; bases unmatched to any gene: 15. Here the CDR3 reads CASSPRVSSGRRNEQFF. CDR3 sequence (DNA): TGTGCCAGCAGCCCCCGCGTTAGTAGCGGGAGAAGGAATGAGCAGTTCTTC.

The DNA of the CDR3 is TGTGCCAGCAGCCTGAAATTAACGCAGATTCCCTACGAGCAGTACTTC. Translated, it gives CASSLKLTQIPYEQYF. The chain couples TRBV5-4 to TRBJ2-7, with D unclear. The CDR3 is 16 residues long. Trimming pared 4 bases from V and 2 bases from J, leaving 19 bases between. CDR1 and CDR2 from the germline V gene are SGHNT and YYREEE (reference sequence).

The chain is built from TRBV4-2 and TRBJ1-2; 12 bases agree with TRBD1. Germline V lookup: CDR1 LGHNA, CDR2 YNFKEQ. The CDR3 consists of 17 residues. V lost 5 bases and J lost 6; bases outside the gene matches: 13. CDR3 in amino acids: CASSFTSGTGGANGYTF. CDR3 sequence (DNA): TGTGCCAGCAGCTTCACCAGCGGGACAGGGGGCGCGAATGGCTACACCTTC.

V and J are TRBV21-1 and TRBJ2-5; TRBD2, as called in the table, went unchecked against the DNA. TRBV21-1 is listed as a pseudogene. The CDR3 length is 20 residues. This CDR3 reads CASSARLRVGGPERQETQYF. Written as DNA, the CDR3 is TGTGCCAGCAGCGCCAGACTCAGAGTAGGAGGGCCGGAGAGACAAGAGACCCAGTACTTC.

V usage is TRBV27 and J usage is TRBJ2-5, with 10 bases lining up with TRBD1. This CDR3 is built from 15 residues. The J segment lost 5 bases and the V segment lost 5 bases, leaving 8 bases of the junction unmatched. Germline CDR1 is MNHEY and CDR2 is SMNVEV (reference sequence). The CDR3 sequence: CASSLSGTGAETQYF. CDR3 sequence (DNA): TGTGCCAGCAGTCTCTCCGGGACAGGGGCCGAGACCCAGTACTTC.

The rearrangement uses TRBV2 and TRBJ1-6; 9 nucleotides align to TRBD1. V lost 3 bases and J lost 7; bases outside the gene matches: 4. Looked up from germline, CDR1 is SNHLY and CDR2 is FYNNEI. The CDR3 is 15 amino acids. CDR3 sequence (DNA): TGTGCCAGCAGTGAGACAGGGGGTCCCAATTCACCCCTCCACTTT. Its translation is CASSETGGPNSPLHF.

This clone was counted a single time. The chain has TRBV11-2 and TRBJ1-2; 7 bases agree with TRBD1. Germline V lookup: CDR1 SGHAT, CDR2 FQNNGV. V gave up 2 bases and J gave up 7 bases; unmatched junction bases: 4. This CDR3 has 13 amino acids. As DNA, the CDR3 is TGTGCCAGCAGCTTACAGGGGGAGTTTGGCTACACCTTC. Residues: CASSLQGEFGYTF.

V and J are TRBV7-2 and TRBJ1-4; D is unclear. This CDR3 has 14 amino acids. Trimming stripped 0 bases from V and 8 bases from J, with 10 bases between. Germline V gene data show CDR1 as SGHTA and CDR2 as FQGNSA. The CDR3 protein is CASSLATGREKLFF. CDR3 coding DNA: TGTGCCAGCAGCTTAGCTACCGGGAGAGAAAAACTGTTTTTT.

This clone was observed a handful of times. The chain uses TRBV12-3 or TRBV12-4 and TRBJ2-7; D is perhaps TRBD2 (5 bases). The CDR3 contains 13 residues. Trimming removed 9 bases at V and 3 bases at J, with 15 bases between. CDR3 sequence (DNA): TGTGCCAGTTGTGTTGGACTTAGCTACGAGCAGTACTTC. Translation gives CASCVGLSYEQYF.

This clone was seen a few times. This sequence joins TRBV2 and TRBJ1-1; the D is unclear. The CDR3 length is 14 residues. V lost 4 bases and J lost 2, with 11 bases in between. Germline V gives CDR1 SNHLY, CDR2 FYNNEI. Here the CDR3 reads CASSVSRSNTEAFF. The CDR3 DNA sequence: TGTGCCAGCAGTGTGTCGAGGAGCAACACTGAAGCTTTCTTT.

This clone was detected once. This rearrangement joins TRBV7-9 to TRBJ1-6; D unclear. With 7 bases removed from V and 0 bases from J, the gap between germline ends came to 13 bases. Per germline, CDR1 SEHNR and CDR2 FQNEAQ (reference sequence). The CDR3 loop spans 16 amino acids. The CDR3 coding sequence is TGTGCCAGCAAGCGGGGTGACTTCTCCTATAATTCACCCCTCCACTTT. It translates to CASKRGDFSYNSPLHF.